A selection of T cell receptor beta chains follows, all from one sample in a study of T cells in Graves' hyperthyroidism and ophthalmopathy. TCRdb itself ran the multiplex PCR reads through MiXCR, one entry per CDR3 protein. The repertoire holds approximately 400,000 distinct CDR3 sequences, with about 15% as singletons. Sequences were obtained from blood. These receptors were taken from a woman under 30 with Graves' hyperthyroidism. CDR3s include the opening cysteine and the closing phenylalanine or tryptophan. The D gene is left open where the match is weak. Only part of the rows carry a size: once, few, many, or a class if the clone is expanded.

TRBV7-9	TRBD1	TRBJ1-3	few	TGTGCCAGCCTCCCATGGACAGGGCCTGGAAACACCATATATTTT	CASLPWTGPGNTIYF
TRBV5-1	TRBD2	TRBJ2-1	many	TGCGCCAGCAGCTTGGGACTGGGGGGGGGCTCCTACAATGAGCAGTTCTTC	CASSLGLGGGSYNEQFF
TRBV7-4	NA	TRBJ1-2	few	TGTGCCAGCAGCGCCCCGCCGGGGAACCTTGGCTACACCTTC	CASSAPPGNLGYTF
TRBV11-3	TRBD1	TRBJ2-7	many	TGTGCCAGCAGTCTCACAGGGGGGAACGAGCAGTACTTC	CASSLTGGNEQYF
TRBV20-1	TRBD2	TRBJ2-7	NA	TGCAGTGCTACAGCGGGACCCTACGAGCAGTACTTC	CSATAGPYEQYF
TRBV7-2	NA	TRBJ1-4	few	TGTGCCAGCAGCTACGACAGTGGTAATGAAAAACTGTTTTTT	CASSYDSGNEKLFF
TRBV14	TRBD1	TRBJ1-6	few	TGTGCCAGCAGCCAAGACAGGGGACAGATTAATTCACCCCTCCACTTT	CASSQDRGQINSPLHF
TRBV27	NA	TRBJ1-2	many	TGTGCCAGCAGTGCTTCCCGATCACGATACCGGGGCTCCCAAGGCTATGGCTACACCTTC	CASSASRSRYRGSQGYGYTF
TRBV11-1	NA	TRBJ2-5	many	TGTGCCAGCAGCTTTGGCTACCAAGAGACCCAGTACTTC	CASSFGYQETQYF
TRBV2	TRBD1	TRBJ2-4	many	TGTGCCAGCAGTTCACAGGGGTCGGCCAAAAACATTCAGTACTTC	CASSSQGSAKNIQYF
TRBV5-1	NA	TRBJ2-1	NA	TGCGCCAGCAGTAGACAGTCATCTGAGCAGTTCTTC	CASSRQSSEQFF
TRBV6-5	NA	TRBJ2-2	NA	TGTGCCAGCAGTTCATATCTGGGGGGAAACACCGGGGAGCTGTTTTTT	CASSSYLGGNTGELFF
TRBV29-1	TRBD2	TRBJ2-1	many	TGCAGCGGCCGGGGACTAGCGGATTACAATGAGCAGTTCTTC	CSGRGLADYNEQFF
TRBV9	TRBD2	TRBJ2-3	many	TGTGCCAGCAGCTCAAGGACTAGCGGTACTGATACGCAGTATTTT	CASSSRTSGTDTQYF
TRBV10-3	TRBD2	TRBJ2-1	NA	TGTGCCATCAGTGGGACTAGCAGGAATGAGCAGTTCTTC	CAISGTSRNEQFF
TRBV4-1	NA	TRBJ2-1	NA	TGCGCCAGCAGCCAAGACATAAGGGGGTTGGGCGAGCAGTTCTTC	CASSQDIRGLGEQFF
TRBV3-1	NA	TRBJ2-2	many	TGTGCCAGCAGCCAAGTACGAGGGGGCGGGGAGCTGTTTTTT	CASSQVRGGGELFF
TRBV11-2	NA	TRBJ1-2	NA	TGTGCCAGCAGCTTGGAAGGGTTTCGTTACACCTTC	CASSLEGFRYTF
TRBV2	NA	TRBJ1-2	many	TGTGCCAGCAGCGTGGACCCGCGGCCGTTCTATGGCTACACCTTC	CASSVDPRPFYGYTF
TRBV27	TRBD2	TRBJ2-1	few	TGTGCCAGCAGTTTGACGGGAGGGTACAATGAGCAGTTCTTC	CASSLTGGYNEQFF
TRBV11-2	NA	TRBJ2-3	many	TGTGCCAGCAGCTTAGGGTCTAGCACAGATACGCAGTATTTT	CASSLGSSTDTQYF
TRBV10-3	NA	TRBJ2-7	few	TGTGCCATCAGTGAACGGCCATACGAGCAGTACTTC	CAISERPYEQYF
TRBV6-6	NA	TRBJ1-2	NA	TGTGCCAGCAGTTACTCGGTGCTCCTGAAGTTCATTAACTATGGCTACACCTTC	CASSYSVLLKFINYGYTF
TRBV2	TRBD2	TRBJ2-2	many	TGTGCCAGCAGTGATAAGCGGGGGGTAAACACCGGGGAGCTGTTTTTT	CASSDKRGVNTGELFF
TRBV13	NA	TRBJ1-4	once	TGTGCCAGCAGTGAACAGGCGGACACCGGGACAAGACTGTTTTTT	CASSEQADTGTRLFF
TRBV20-1	NA	TRBJ2-7	NA	TGCAGTGCGGCAGGGCAGATCGACGAGCAGTACTTC	CSAAGQIDEQYF
TRBV20-1	NA	TRBJ2-7	many	TGCAGTGCTAGAGATAGAGGAGGGGCTAGGTACGAGCAGTACTTC	CSARDRGGARYEQYF
TRBV18	NA	TRBJ2-3	many	TGTGCCAGCTCGCTTGCTCCGAGAGGCACGCAGTATTTT	CASSLAPRGTQYF
TRBV20-1	TRBD2	TRBJ2-1	many	TGCAGTGCTAGAGACACTAGCGGGGGGCGGGATGAGCAGTTCTTC	CSARDTSGGRDEQFF